The clone carrying this TCR beta chain has only one observation. Its specificity is unknown. This record comes from a study of cytomegalovirus exposure and HLA in healthy donors. With V trimmed by 1 base and J by 5 bases, 4 bases remained unmatched. CDR3 length: 16 residues. In germline, CDR1 is SGHRS, CDR2 YFSETQ. The study ran its PCR with 60 Vbeta and 13 Jbeta primers. Measured with immunoSEQ multiplex PCR; TCRdb has only the in-frame clones, and not every one. The sample records some 98,000 clones, approximately 71% being singletons. Overall study results and limits: Later analysis demonstrated an association between a missense DCLRE1C variant and TCR beta V- and J-gene trimming. According to the study, 150 to 200 TCR beta chains were cytomegalovirus-associated. Links to common viral pathogens appeared, in a later analysis, for several of the most significant clusters.

This sequence joins TRBV5-1 and TRBJ2-2, with TRBD2 identical over 11 bases. This TCR came from a female donor in good health and CMV-seronegative. The source material was PBMCs. In DNA, the CDR3 is TGCGCCAGCAGCTTGATCGCTAGCGGGGGGACCGGGGAGCTGTTTTTT. Translation: CASSLIASGGTGELFF. Variable domain in full (rest from reference TRBV5-1 and TRBJ2-2): KAGVTQTPRYLIKTRGQQVTLSCSPISGHRSVSWYQQTPGQGLQFLFEYFSETQRNKGNFPGRFSGRQFSNSRSEMNVSTLELGDSALYLCASSLIASGGTGELFFGEGSRLTVL.